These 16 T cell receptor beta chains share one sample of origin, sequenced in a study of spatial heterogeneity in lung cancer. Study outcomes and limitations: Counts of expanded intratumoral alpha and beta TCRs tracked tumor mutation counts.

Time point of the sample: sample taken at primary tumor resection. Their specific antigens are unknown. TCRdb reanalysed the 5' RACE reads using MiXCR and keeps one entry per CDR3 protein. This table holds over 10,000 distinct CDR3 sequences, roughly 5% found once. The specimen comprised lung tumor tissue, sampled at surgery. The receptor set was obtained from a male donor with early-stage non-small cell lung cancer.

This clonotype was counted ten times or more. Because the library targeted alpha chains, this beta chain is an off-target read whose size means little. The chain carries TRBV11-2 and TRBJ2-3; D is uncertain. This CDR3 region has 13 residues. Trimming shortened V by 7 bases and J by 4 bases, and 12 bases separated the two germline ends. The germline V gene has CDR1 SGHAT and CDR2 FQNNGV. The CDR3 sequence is CASTARFADTQYF. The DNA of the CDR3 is TGTGCCAGCACAGCCCGTTTTGCAGATACGCAGTATTTT.

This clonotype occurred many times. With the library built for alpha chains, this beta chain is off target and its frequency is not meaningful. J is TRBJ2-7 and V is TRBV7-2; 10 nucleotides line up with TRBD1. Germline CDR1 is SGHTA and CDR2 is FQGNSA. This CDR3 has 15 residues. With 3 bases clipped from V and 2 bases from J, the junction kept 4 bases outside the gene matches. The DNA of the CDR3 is TGTGCCAGCAGCTTTTTGGGGACAGGGGCCTACGAGCAGTACTTC. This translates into CASSFLGTGAYEQYF.

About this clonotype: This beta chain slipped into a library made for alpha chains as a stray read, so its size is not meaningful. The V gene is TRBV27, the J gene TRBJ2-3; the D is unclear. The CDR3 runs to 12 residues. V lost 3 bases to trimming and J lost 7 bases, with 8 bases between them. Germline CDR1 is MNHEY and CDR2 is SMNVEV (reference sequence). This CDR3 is CASSFILNTQYF. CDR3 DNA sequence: TGTGCCAGCAGTTTTATCCTGAATACGCAGTATTTT.

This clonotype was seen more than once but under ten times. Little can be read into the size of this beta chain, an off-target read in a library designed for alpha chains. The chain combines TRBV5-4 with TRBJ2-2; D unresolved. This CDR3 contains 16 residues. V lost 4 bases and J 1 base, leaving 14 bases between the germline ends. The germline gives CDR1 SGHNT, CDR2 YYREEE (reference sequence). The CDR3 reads CASSPTVRMNTGELFF. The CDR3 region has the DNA TGTGCCAGCAGCCCCACAGTGCGGATGAACACCGGGGAGCTGTTTTTT.

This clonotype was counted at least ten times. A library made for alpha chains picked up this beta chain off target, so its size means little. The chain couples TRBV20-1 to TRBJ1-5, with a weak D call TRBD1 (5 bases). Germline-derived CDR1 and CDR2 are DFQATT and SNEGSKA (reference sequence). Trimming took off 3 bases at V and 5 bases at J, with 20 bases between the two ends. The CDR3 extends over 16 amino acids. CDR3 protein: CSASEVDRGPDQPQHF. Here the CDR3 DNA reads TGCAGTGCTAGTGAAGTCGACCGGGGCCCAGATCAGCCCCAGCATTTT.

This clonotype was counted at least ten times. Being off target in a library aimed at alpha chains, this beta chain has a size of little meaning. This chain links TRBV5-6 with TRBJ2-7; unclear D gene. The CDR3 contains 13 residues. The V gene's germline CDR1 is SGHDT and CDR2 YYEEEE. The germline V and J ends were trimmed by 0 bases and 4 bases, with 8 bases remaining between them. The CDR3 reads CASSLGAGYEQYF. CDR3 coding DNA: TGTGCCAGCAGCTTGGGGGCAGGTTACGAGCAGTACTTC.

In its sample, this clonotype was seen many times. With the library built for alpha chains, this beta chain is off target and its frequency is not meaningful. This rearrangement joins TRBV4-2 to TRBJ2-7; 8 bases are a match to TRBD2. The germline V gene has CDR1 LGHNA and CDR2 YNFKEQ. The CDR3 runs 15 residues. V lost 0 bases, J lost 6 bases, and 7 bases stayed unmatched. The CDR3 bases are TGTGCCAGCAGCCAAGATCCAGACGGGGGGGGCGAGCAGTACTTC. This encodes CASSQDPDGGGEQYF.

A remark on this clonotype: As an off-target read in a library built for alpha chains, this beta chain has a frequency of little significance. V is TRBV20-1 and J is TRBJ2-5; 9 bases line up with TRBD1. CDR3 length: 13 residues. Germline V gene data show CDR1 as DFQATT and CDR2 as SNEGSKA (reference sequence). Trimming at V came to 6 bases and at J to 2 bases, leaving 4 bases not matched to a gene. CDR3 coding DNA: TGCAGTGCCTGGGACAGGGCACAAGAGACCCAGTACTTC. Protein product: CSAWDRAQETQYF.

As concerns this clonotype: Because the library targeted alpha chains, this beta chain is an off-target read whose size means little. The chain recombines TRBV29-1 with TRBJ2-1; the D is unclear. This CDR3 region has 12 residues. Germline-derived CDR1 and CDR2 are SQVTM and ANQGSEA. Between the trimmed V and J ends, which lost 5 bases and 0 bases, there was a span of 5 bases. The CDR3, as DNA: TGCAGCGTTCTCGCCTCCTACAATGAGCAGTTCTTC. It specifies CSVLASYNEQFF.

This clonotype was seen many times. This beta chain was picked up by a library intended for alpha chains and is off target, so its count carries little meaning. DNA for the CDR3: TGTGCCTGGAGTGTACTGGGCCAGGGTGCCCGAAAACTGTTTTTT. Protein: CAWSVLGQGARKLFF. The gene calls are TRBV30 and TRBJ1-4; D may be TRBD1 (5 bases). Germline loops: CDR1 GTSNPN, CDR2 SVGIG (reference sequence). Trimming stripped 0 bases from V and 10 bases from J, with 18 bases between. This CDR3 comprises 15 residues. Full variable domain (remainder filled in from reference TRBV30 and TRBJ1-4): SQTIHQWPATLVQPVGSPLSLECTVEGTSNPNLYWYRQAAGRGLQLLFYSVGIGQISSEVPQNLSASRPQDRQFILSSKKLLLSDSGFYLCAWSVLGQGARKLFFGSGTQLSVL.

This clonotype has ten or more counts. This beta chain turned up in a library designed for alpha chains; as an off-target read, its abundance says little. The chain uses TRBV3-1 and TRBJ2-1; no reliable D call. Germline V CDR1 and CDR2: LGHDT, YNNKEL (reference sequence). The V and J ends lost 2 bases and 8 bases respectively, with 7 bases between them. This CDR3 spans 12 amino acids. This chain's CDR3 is CASSQREYEQFF. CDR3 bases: TGTGCCAGCAGCCAAAGGGAATATGAGCAGTTCTTC.

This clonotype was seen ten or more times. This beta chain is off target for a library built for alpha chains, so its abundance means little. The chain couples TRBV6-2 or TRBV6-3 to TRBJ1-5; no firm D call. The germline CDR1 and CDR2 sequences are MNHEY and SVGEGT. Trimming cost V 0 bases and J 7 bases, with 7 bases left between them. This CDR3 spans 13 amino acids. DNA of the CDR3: TGTGCCAGCAGTTACTCGAGGGTGCAGCCCCAGCATTTT. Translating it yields CASSYSRVQPQHF.

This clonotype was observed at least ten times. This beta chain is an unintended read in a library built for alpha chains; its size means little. CDR3: CASRPAGTGSEKLFF. CDR3 nucleotides: TGTGCCAGCAGGCCTGCCGGGACAGGGTCTGAAAAACTGTTTTTT. The rearrangement joins TRBV7-2 to TRBJ1-4; 9 bases map to TRBD1. V lost 6 bases to trimming and J lost 7 bases; unmatched junction nucleotides: 9. Germline CDR1 is SGHTA and CDR2 is FQGNSA. The CDR3 is made up of 15 amino acids.

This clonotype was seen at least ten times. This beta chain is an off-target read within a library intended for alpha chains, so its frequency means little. This chain's CDR3 is CASSHGTANYGYTF. CDR3 sequence (DNA): TGTGCCAGCAGCCACGGGACCGCCAACTATGGCTACACCTTC. This sequence joins TRBV7-2 and TRBJ1-2; a weak D match, TRBD1 (5 bases). Germline loops: CDR1 SGHTA, CDR2 FQGNSA. Deletions cut 5 bases from V and 2 bases from J, with 12 bases between. This CDR3 contains 14 residues.

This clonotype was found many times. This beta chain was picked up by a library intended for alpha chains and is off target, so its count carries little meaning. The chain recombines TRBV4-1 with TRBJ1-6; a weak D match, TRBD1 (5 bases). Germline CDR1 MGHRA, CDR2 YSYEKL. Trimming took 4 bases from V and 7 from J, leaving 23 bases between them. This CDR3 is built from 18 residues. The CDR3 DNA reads TGCGCCAGCAGCCCCCTTGGAAGGGGCGCGGATGGGAATTCACCCCTCCACTTT. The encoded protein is CASSPLGRGADGNSPLHF.

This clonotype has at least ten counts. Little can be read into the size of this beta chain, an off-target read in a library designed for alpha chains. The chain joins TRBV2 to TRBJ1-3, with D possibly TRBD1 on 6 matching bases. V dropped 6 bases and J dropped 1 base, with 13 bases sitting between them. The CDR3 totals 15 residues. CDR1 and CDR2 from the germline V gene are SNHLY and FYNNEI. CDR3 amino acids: CASSSGHSSGNTIYF. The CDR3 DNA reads TGTGCCAGCAGCTCGGGACACTCTTCTGGAAACACCATATATTTT.